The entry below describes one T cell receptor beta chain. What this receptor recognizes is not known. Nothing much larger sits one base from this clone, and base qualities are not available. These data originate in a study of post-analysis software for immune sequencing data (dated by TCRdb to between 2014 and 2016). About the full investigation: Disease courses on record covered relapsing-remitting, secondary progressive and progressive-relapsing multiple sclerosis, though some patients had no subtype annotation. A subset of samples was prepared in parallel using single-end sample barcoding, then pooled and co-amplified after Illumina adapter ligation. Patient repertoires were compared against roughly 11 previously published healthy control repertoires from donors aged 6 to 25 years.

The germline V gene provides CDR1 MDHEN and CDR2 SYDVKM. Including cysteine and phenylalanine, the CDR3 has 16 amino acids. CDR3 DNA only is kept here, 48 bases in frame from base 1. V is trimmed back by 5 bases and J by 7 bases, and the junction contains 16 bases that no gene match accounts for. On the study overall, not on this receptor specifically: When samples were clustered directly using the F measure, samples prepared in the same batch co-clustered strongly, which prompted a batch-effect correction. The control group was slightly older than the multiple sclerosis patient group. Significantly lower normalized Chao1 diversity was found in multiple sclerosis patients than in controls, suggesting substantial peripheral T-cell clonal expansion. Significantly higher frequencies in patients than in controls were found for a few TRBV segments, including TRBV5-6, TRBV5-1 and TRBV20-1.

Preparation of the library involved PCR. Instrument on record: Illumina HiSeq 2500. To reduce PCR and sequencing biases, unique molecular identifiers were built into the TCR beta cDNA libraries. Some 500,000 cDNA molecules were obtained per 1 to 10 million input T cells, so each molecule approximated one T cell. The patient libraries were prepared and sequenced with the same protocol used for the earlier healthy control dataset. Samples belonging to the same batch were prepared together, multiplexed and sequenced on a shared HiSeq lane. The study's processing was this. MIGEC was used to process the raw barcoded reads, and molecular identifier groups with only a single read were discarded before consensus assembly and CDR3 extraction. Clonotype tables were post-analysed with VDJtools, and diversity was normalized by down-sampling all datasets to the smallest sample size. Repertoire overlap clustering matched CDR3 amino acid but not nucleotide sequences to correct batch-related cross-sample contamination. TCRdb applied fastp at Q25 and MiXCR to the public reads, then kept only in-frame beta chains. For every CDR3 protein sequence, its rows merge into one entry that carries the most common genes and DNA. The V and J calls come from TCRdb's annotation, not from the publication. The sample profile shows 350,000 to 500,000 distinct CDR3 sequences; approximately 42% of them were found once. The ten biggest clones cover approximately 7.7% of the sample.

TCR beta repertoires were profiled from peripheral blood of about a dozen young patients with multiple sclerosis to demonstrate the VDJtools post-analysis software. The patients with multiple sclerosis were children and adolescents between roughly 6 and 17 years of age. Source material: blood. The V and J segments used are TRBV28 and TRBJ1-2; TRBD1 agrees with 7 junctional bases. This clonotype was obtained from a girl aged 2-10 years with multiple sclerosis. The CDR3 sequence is CASSEILRGRGIGYTF. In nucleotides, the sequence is TGTGCCAGCAGTGAGATCCTACGGGGCAGGGGGATTGGCTACACCTTC.